This TCR beta chain was captured in a study of T cell responses to AZD1222 COVID-19 vaccine. Findings of the study overall: White British ancestry dominated among donors, who included more females, and clonal diversity was possibly underestimated. Reportedly, nearly half of unique spike TCRs recognized epitopes outside B.1.351/B.1.1.7 mutations.

Measured with immunoSEQ multiplex PCR; TCRdb has only the in-frame clones, and not every one. The data contain over 130,000 clones, about 92% of them singletons. Concerning this clone itself: Its matching antigen is unknown.

The CDR3 is 16 residues long. Germline-derived CDR1 and CDR2 are LGHDT and YNNKEL (reference sequence). The V segment lost 0 bases and the J segment 5 bases; nucleotides outside the gene matches: 7. The sequenced sample was peripheral blood, obtained on day 0 of AZD1222 vaccination. The chain uses TRBV3-1 (or the pseudogene TRBV3-2) and TRBJ2-1, with 7 bases matching TRBD2. This receptor was identified in an adult in good health. The CDR3 loop is CASSQDPAGENNEQFF. In nucleotides, the CDR3 is TGTGCCAGCAGCCAAGATCCGGCGGGGGAGAACAATGAGCAGTTCTTC.